The clone carrying this TCR beta chain was observed at least ten times. Via MiXCR, TCRdb re-called the 5' RACE reads, giving one row per CDR3 protein. Of over 200,000 distinct CDR3 sequences detected, more than 9% appear once; the ten largest clones hold 20% to 25%. The record originates from a study of CD8 T cells in ankylosing spondylitis. The clonotype was recovered from a male donor with ankylosing spondylitis or in good health (not recorded which). Source material: blood, either unsorted or a sorted T cell fraction (not recorded which).

Written as DNA, the CDR3 is TGCAGTGCTAGAGATCGGAGGCTAGCGGGGGCCTCTGAGCAGTTCTTC. Protein: CSARDRRLAGASEQFF. The chain uses TRBV20-1 and TRBJ2-1, with 10 bases matching TRBD2. Trimming at V came to 0 bases and at J to 9 bases, leaving 11 bases not matched to a gene. Germline V gene data show CDR1 as DFQATT and CDR2 as SNEGSKA (reference sequence). This CDR3 is 16 amino acids long.